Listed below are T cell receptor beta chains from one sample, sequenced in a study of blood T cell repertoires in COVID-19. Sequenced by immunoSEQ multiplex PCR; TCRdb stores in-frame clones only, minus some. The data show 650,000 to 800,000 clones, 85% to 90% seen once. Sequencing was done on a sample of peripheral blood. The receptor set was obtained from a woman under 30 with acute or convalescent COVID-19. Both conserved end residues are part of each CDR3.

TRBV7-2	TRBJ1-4	CASSFAGPGHEKLFF
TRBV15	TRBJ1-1	CATSRWDRPNTEAFF
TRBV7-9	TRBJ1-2	CASSLVAFNYGYTF
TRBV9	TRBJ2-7	CASSVVDSLSGEQYF
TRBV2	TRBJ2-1	CASTSNSVANNEQFF
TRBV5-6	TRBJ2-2	CASSLDRGGGGTGELFF
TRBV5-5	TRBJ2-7	CASSKIQGAGYEQYF
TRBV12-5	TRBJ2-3	CASGFQGTDTQYF
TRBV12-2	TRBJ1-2	CASRLRVAGPFAGYTF
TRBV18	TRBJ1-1	CASSPPGQRDTEAFF
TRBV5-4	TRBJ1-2	CASSLQEDPNYGYTF
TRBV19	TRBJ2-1	CASTRDRAASNEQFF
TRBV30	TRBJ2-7	CAWSVISGSYEQYF
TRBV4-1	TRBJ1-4	CASSRVRGNEKLFF
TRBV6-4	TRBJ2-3	CASSDSSGSGTDTQYF
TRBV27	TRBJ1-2	CASRPDTVYYGYTF
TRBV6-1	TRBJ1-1	CASSDQGGYTEAFF
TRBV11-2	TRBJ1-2	CASRGQGAIPPYGYTF
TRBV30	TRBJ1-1	CAWNYAGTTEAFF
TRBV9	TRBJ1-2	CASSARDRVDYGYTF
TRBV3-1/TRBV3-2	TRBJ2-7	CASTLRDRGFHEQYF
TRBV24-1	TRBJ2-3	CATSDSSYPHTDTQYF
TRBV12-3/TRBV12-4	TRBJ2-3	CASCRVGNTQYF
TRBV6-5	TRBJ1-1	CASSRQMNTEAFF
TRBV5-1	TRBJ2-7	CASSLFPPGQALYEQYF
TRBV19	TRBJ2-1	CASSIDRAGQPPTYNEQFF
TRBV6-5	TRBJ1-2	CASSVGSLYGYTF
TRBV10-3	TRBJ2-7	CAISEDRGRYEQYF
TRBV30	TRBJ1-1	CAWASGVGAEAFF
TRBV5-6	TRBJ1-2	CASSPTGNRDYGYTF
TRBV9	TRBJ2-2	CASSPQTANTGELFF